One sample yielded the 16 T cell receptor beta chains listed below, sequenced in a study of cytomegalovirus exposure and HLA in healthy donors. A multiplex PCR was run with 60 Vbeta primers and 13 Jbeta primers. Repertoires were generated with immunoSEQ multiplex PCR, while TCRdb's copy carries only in-frame clones and drops some. The sample lists approximately 100,000 clones; around two thirds were seen once. The sequenced material came from PBMCs. The receptors here all came from a man aged 25 to 45 in good health and CMV-seropositive.

This rearrangement joins TRBV5-1 to TRBJ2-1; maybe TRBD1 (5 bases). The germline gives CDR1 SGHRS, CDR2 YFSETQ. The CDR3 is 14 residues long. V was shortened by 5 bases and J by 3 bases, with 12 bases between the two germline ends. CDR3 sequence reads: CASRGVGFYNEQFF. The CDR3 coding sequence is TGCGCCAGCAGAGGGGTGGGATTCTACAATGAGCAGTTCTTC.

This CDR3 is CASGFRGNSGANVLTF. CDR3 in DNA: TGTGCTAGTGGTTTTAGGGGGAACTCTGGGGCCAACGTCCTGACTTTC. The genes are TRBV12-5 and TRBJ2-6; maybe TRBD1 (6 bases). The germline CDR1 and CDR2 sequences are LGHNT and FRNRAP. Trimming left V 3 bases short and J 0 bases short, with 9 bases between. This CDR3 region has 16 residues.

The chain links TRBV30 to TRBJ2-1; perhaps TRBD2 as D (6 bases). Germline lookup yields CDR1 GTSNPN and CDR2 SVGIG (reference sequence). The CDR3 consists of 17 residues. Trimming removed 2 bases at V and 0 bases at J, with 17 bases between. The CDR3 sequence: CAWSRGGGRSSYNEQFF. In nucleotides, the CDR3 is TGTGCCTGGAGTCGGGGTGGAGGGCGCAGCTCCTACAATGAGCAGTTCTTC.

The chain uses TRBV5-6 and TRBJ2-1, with a tentative D call TRBD2 (6 bases). The CDR3 contains 15 residues. The germline V gene encodes CDR1 SGHDT and CDR2 YYEEEE. V lost 4 bases and J 8 bases, leaving 19 bases between the germline ends. The CDR3 bases are TGTGCCAGCAGCCCACCAGGGACTGCAATCTATGAGCAGTTCTTC. Residues: CASSPPGTAIYEQFF.

The chain recombines TRBV5-1 with TRBJ2-1; no clear D gene. From germline, CDR1 is SGHRS and CDR2 YFSETQ. V lost 1 base to trimming and J lost 10 bases, with 15 bases between them. CDR3 length equals 14 residues. In nucleotides, the CDR3 is TGCGCCAGCAGCTTGATTACATCCGGCGGAGAGCAGTTCTTC. Protein: CASSLITSGGEQFF.

The chain is built from TRBV7-8 and TRBJ1-2; 7 bases fit TRBD1. V trimming: 4 bases; J trimming: 6 bases; junction bases outside the gene matches: 5. The CDR3 is 13 residues long. Germline V gene lookup returns CDR1 SGHVS and CDR2 FQNEAQ. The CDR3: CASSWTGWDGYTF. DNA for the CDR3: TGTGCCAGCAGCTGGACAGGATGGGATGGCTACACCTTC. Combining the CDR3 with reference TRBV7-8 and TRBJ1-2 gives the whole variable domain GAGVSQSPRYKVAKRGQDVALRCDPISGHVSLFWYQQALGQGPEFLTYFQNEAQLDKSGLPSDRFFAERPEGSVSTLKIQRTQQEDSAVYLCASSWTGWDGYTFGSGTRLTVV.

The chain recombines TRBV5-6 with TRBJ2-5, with 8 nucleotides matching TRBD1. CDR1 and CDR2 from the germline V gene are SGHDT and YYEEEE. The V gene end was trimmed by 2 bases and the J gene end by 2 bases; junction bases not matched to a gene: 2. There are 14 residues in the CDR3. CDR3 region: CASSFGQGQETQYF. The CDR3 DNA reads TGTGCCAGCAGCTTCGGACAGGGTCAAGAGACCCAGTACTTC. Looking up the rest from reference TRBV5-6 and TRBJ2-5 gives the full variable domain: DAGVTQSPTHLIKTRGQQVTLRCSPKSGHDTVSWYQQALGQGPQFIFQYYEEEERQRGNFPDRFSGHQFPNYSSELNVNALLLGDSALYLCASSFGQGQETQYFGPGTRLLVL.

This clone was counted only a few times. The rearrangement uses TRBV9 and TRBJ2-3; D call uncertain. This CDR3 contains 12 residues. Trimming removed 3 bases from V and 6 bases from J, with 8 bases in between. Germline CDR1 and CDR2: SGDLS and YYNGEE. The CDR3 is CASSADWDTQYF. CDR3 DNA sequence: TGTGCCAGCAGCGCCGACTGGGATACGCAGTATTTT. Full variable domain (missing parts from reference TRBV9 and TRBJ2-3): DSGVTQTPKHLITATGQRVTLRCSPRSGDLSVYWYQQSLDQGLQFLIQYYNGEERAKGNILERFSAQQFPDLHSELNLSSLELGDSALYFCASSADWDTQYFGPGTRLTVL.

The sample holds a few counts of this clone. The chain couples TRBV5-4 to TRBJ1-5; maybe TRBD1 (6 bases). The CDR3 length is 12 residues. The germline CDR1 and CDR2 sequences are SGHNT and YYREEE (reference sequence). The V gene lost 1 base and the J gene lost 7 bases, with 6 bases spanning the gap. CDR3 region: CASSLRGQPQHF. CDR3 bases: TGTGCCAGCAGCTTGAGGGGGCAGCCCCAGCATTTT.

This sequence joins TRBV9 and TRBJ2-7; 8 bases match TRBD1. Trimming cost V 5 bases and J 6 bases; bases outside gene matches: 4. The CDR3 is 12 amino acids. Germline V CDR1 and CDR2: SGDLS, YYNGEE. CDR3 region: CASSGTGGEQYF. In DNA form, the CDR3 reads TGTGCCAGCAGTGGAACAGGGGGCGAGCAGTACTTC.

The genes are TRBV7-9 and TRBJ1-4; D unclear. This CDR3 region has 15 residues. V was cut by 1 base and J by 1 base, with 7 bases left in between. CDR1 SEHNR and CDR2 FQNEAQ come from the germline V gene (reference sequence). The CDR3 sequence is CASSLDGRTNEKLFF. Written as DNA, the CDR3 is TGTGCCAGCAGCTTAGACGGGAGAACTAATGAAAAACTGTTTTTT.

The chain links TRBV15 to TRBJ1-6, with unresolved D. Trimming left V 1 base short and J 8 bases short, with 12 bases between. This CDR3 has 15 residues. In germline, CDR1 is LNHNV, CDR2 YYDKDF (reference sequence). The CDR3 DNA reads TGTGCCACCAGCAGAGGGGCCGGAAATTATTCACCCCTCCACTTT. Its translation is CATSRGAGNYSPLHF.

CDR3 sequence reads: CASSPWEGDTGELFF. In nucleotides, the CDR3 is TGTGCCAGCAGCCCCTGGGAGGGCGACACCGGGGAGCTGTTTTTT. This rearrangement joins TRBV11-2 to TRBJ2-2; TRBD2 matches 7 bases. The CDR3 is 15 residues long. The junction had 6 bases not matched to a gene; V was cut back by 5 bases and J by 3 bases. Germline CDR1 is SGHAT and CDR2 is FQNNGV.

V is TRBV2 and J is TRBJ2-7; possible D gene TRBD1, 6 bases. Looked up from germline, CDR1 is SNHLY and CDR2 is FYNNEI. This CDR3 has 17 residues. V was trimmed by 5 bases and J by 3 bases, leaving 23 bases between them. CDR3 coding DNA: TGTGCCAGCAGTCTATCTCTACCGGACAGAGGCATCTACGAGCAGTACTTC. Its translation is CASSLSLPDRGIYEQYF.

The gene calls are TRBV10-2 and TRBJ2-5; a possible D gene is TRBD2 (6 bases). V lost 2 bases and J lost 5, with 12 bases in between. The CDR3 loop spans 14 amino acids. Germline loops: CDR1 WSHSY, CDR2 SAAADI. CDR3 loop: CASSEVSGGETQYF. DNA of the CDR3: TGCGCCAGCAGTGAGGTTAGCGGTGGCGAGACCCAGTACTTC.

The rearrangement joins TRBV18 to TRBJ2-5; no firm D call. In germline, CDR1 is KGHSH, CDR2 LQKENI. The CDR3 extends over 14 amino acids. The V gene lost 5 bases and the J gene lost 7 bases, with 17 bases spanning the gap. The CDR3 protein is CASSLTIPPGTQYF. DNA of the CDR3: TGTGCCAGCTCATTGACAATTCCTCCAGGGACCCAGTACTTC.